The present T cell receptor (beta chain) was sequenced within a study of T cell changes during pregnancy in multiple sclerosis. The CDR3 runs to 14 residues. CDR1 and CDR2 from the germline V gene are LGHNT and FRNRAP. The germline V and J ends were trimmed by 1 base and 9 bases, with 15 bases remaining between them. Assay: immunoSEQ multiplex PCR; the TCRdb copy retains only in-frame clones and omits some. The sample lists under 60,000 clones, around 91% occurring once. V gene TRBV12-5 combines with J gene TRBJ1-1; perhaps TRBD1 as D (5 bases). The sequence was obtained from a female donor in good health, enrolled as a control in a pregnancy study. This specimen was CD4+ T cells from peripheral blood mononuclear cells, taken in the second trimester of pregnancy. The CDR3: CASGLERTAGQAFF. The CDR3 DNA is TGTGCTAGTGGTTTGGAAAGGACTGCGGGGCAAGCTTTCTTT. Full variable domain (remainder filled in from reference TRBV12-5 and TRBJ1-1): DARVTQTPRHKVTEMGQEVTMRCQPILGHNTVFWYRQTMMQGLELLAYFRNRAPLDDSGMPKDRFSAEMPDATLATLKIQPSEPRDSAVYFCASGLERTAGQAFFGQGTRLTVV.